Below, one TCR beta chain is given with its context. The sample originates from a study of T-cell reconstitution after alpha-beta-depleted transplantation in children. Unique molecular identifiers were used in preparing the TCRbeta library. MiXCR, applied by TCRdb to the PCR reads, yields one record per CDR3 protein. This sample has about 78,000 distinct CDR3 sequences; about 14% occur once, and the top ten carry around a quarter. This specimen was PBMCs, mostly from graft donor cells, taken 180 days after TCRalphabeta/CD19-depleted stem cell transplant. The origin of this receptor is a male patient under 10 years old who had a stem cell transplant for acute lymphoblastic leukemia, so the T cells may come from the graft donor.

The DNA for the CDR3 is TGTGCCAGTAGGCGGGGACCCGCACAGTATTTT. This codes for CASRRGPAQYF. The chain recombines TRBV19 with TRBJ2-3; TRBD2 is a possible D gene (6 bases). CDR1 LNHDA and CDR2 SQIVND come from the germline V gene (reference sequence). V lost 6 bases, J lost 12 bases, and 13 bases lay in between. The CDR3 runs 11 residues.